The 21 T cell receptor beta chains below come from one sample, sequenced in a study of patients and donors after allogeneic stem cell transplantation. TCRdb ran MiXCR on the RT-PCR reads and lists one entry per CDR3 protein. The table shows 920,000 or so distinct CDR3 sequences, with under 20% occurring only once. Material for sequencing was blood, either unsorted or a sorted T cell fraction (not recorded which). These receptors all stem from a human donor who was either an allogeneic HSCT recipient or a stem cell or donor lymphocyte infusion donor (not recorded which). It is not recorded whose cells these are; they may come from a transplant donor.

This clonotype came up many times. The chain's CDR3 is CASSQRDRAETNEKLFF. CDR3 bases: TGTGCCAGCAGTCAACGCGACAGGGCAGAAACTAATGAAAAACTGTTTTTT. V is TRBV25-1 and J is TRBJ1-4; 7 nucleotides match TRBD1. Germline V gives CDR1 MGHDK, CDR2 SYGVNS. The CDR3 runs 17 residues. V was pared by 5 bases and J by 1 base, with 10 bases of the junction left unmatched.

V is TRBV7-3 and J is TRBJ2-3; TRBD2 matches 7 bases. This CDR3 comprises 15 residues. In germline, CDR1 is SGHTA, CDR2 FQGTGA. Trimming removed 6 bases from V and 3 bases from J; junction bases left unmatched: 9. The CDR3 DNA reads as TGTGCCAGCAGTGCCACGGGGGGATGGACAGATACGCAGTATTTT. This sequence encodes CASSATGGWTDTQYF.

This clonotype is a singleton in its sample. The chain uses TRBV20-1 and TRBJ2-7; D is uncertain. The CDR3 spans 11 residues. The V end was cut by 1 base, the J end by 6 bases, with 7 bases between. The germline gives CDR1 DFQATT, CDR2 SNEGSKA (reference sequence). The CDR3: CSARVRTEQYF. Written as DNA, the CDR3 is TGCAGTGCTAGAGTAAGGACCGAGCAGTACTTC.

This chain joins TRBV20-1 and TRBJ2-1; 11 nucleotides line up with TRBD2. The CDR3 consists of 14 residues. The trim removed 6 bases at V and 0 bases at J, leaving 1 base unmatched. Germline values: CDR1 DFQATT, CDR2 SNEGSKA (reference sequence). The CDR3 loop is CSAGLAVSYNEQFF. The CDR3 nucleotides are TGCAGTGCGGGACTAGCGGTCTCCTACAATGAGCAGTTCTTC.

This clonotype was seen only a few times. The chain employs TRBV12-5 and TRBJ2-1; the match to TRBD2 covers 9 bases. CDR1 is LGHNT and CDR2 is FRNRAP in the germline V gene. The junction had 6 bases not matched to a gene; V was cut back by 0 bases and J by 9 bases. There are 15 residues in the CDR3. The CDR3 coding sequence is TGTGCTAGTGGTTTGGTACGGCTAGCGGGGCCTGAGCAGTTCTTC. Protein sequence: CASGLVRLAGPEQFF. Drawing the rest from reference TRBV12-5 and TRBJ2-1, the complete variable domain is DARVTQTPRHKVTEMGQEVTMRCQPILGHNTVFWYRQTMMQGLELLAYFRNRAPLDDSGMPKDRFSAEMPDATLATLKIQPSEPRDSAVYFCASGLVRLAGPEQFFGPGTRLTVL.

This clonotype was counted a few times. This chain's CDR3 is CASSGRGDSYEQYF. The CDR3 DNA is TGTGCCAGCAGCGGAAGGGGGGACTCCTACGAGCAGTACTTC. The chain employs TRBV13 and TRBJ2-7; tentatively, D is TRBD1 or TRBD2 (6 bases each). Germline CDR1 and CDR2: PRHDT and FYEKMQ (reference sequence). CDR3 size: 14 residues. V gave up 5 bases and J gave up 0 bases, with 11 bases separating them.

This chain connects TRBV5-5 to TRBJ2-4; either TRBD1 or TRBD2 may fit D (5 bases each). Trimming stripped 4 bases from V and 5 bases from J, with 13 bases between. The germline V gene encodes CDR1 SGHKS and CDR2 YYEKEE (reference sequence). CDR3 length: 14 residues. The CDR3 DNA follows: TGTGCCAGCAGCCGCCCGGGGCCCGAAAACATTCAGTACTTC. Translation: CASSRPGPENIQYF.

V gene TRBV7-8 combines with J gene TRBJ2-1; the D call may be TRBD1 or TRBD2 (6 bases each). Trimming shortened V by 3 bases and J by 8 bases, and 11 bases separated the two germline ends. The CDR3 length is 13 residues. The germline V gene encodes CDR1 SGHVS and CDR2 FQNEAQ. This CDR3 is CASSFAGGYEQFF. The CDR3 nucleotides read TGTGCCAGCAGCTTTGCCGGGGGCTATGAGCAGTTCTTC.

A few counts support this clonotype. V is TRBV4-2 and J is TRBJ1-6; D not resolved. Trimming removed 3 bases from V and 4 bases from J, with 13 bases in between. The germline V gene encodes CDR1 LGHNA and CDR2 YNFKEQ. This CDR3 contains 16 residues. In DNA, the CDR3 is TGTGCCAGCAGCCACCTGGACCAATCTTATAATTCACCCCTCCACTTT. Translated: CASSHLDQSYNSPLHF.

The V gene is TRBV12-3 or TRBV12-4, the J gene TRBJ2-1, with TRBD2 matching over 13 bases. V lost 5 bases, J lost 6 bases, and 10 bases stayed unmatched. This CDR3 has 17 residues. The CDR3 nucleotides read TGTGCCAGCAGTAAAGGGACTAGCGGGGCACTTGGCAATGAGCAGTTCTTC. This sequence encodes CASSKGTSGALGNEQFF.

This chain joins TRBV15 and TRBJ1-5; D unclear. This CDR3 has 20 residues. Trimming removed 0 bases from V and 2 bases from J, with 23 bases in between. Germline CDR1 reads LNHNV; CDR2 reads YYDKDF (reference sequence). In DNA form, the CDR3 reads TGTGCCACCAGCAGAGATCCTTTCTTTCGGAGAGTCCTCGGCAATCAGCCCCAGCATTTT. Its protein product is CATSRDPFFRRVLGNQPQHF.

As DNA, the CDR3 is TGCGCCAGCAGCTCGACTAGCGTCACGGAGACCCAGTACTTC. Translating gives CASSSTSVTETQYF. V usage is TRBV5-1 and J usage is TRBJ2-5; 8 bases agree with TRBD2. The CDR3 loop spans 14 amino acids. Germline loops: CDR1 SGHRS, CDR2 YFSETQ. The V gene end was trimmed by 3 bases and the J gene end by 5 bases; junction bases not matched to a gene: 6. Filled out from reference TRBV5-1 and TRBJ2-5, the complete variable domain reads KAGVTQTPRYLIKTRGQQVTLSCSPISGHRSVSWYQQTPGQGLQFLFEYFSETQRNKGNFPGRFSGRQFSNSRSEMNVSTLELGDSALYLCASSSTSVTETQYFGPGTRLLVL.

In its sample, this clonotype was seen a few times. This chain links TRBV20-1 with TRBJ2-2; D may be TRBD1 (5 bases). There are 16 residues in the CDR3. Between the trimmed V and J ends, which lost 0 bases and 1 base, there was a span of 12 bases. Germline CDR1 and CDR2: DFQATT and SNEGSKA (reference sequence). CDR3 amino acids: CSARDQYRQNTGELFF. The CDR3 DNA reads TGCAGTGCTAGAGATCAATACAGGCAGAACACCGGGGAGCTGTTTTTT.

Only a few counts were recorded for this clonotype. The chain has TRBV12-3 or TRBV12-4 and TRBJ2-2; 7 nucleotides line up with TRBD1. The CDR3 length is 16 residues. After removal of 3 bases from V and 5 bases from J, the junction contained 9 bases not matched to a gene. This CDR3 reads CASSLMLGQRTGELFF. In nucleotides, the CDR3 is TGTGCCAGCAGTTTGATGCTGGGACAGAGGACCGGGGAGCTGTTTTTT.

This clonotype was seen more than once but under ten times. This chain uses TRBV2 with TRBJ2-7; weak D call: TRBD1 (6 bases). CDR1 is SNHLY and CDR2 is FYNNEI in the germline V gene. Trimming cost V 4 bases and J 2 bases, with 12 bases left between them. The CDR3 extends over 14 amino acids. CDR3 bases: TGTGCCAGCAGTGTAGGGGGAAGAGCCTACGAGCAGTACTTC. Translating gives CASSVGGRAYEQYF.

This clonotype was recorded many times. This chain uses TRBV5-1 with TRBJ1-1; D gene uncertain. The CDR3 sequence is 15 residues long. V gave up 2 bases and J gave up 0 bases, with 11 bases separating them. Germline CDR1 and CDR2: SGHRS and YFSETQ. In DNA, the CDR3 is TGCGCCAGCAGCTTAAGCAGCTTAATGAACACTGAAGCTTTCTTT. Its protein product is CASSLSSLMNTEAFF.

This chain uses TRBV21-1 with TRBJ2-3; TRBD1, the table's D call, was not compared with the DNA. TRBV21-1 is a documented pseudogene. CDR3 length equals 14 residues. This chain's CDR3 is CASPGTGISDTQYF. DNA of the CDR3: TGTGCCAGTCCCGGGACAGGGATTTCCGATACGCAGTATTTT.

The CDR3 nucleotides are TGCAGCGCACAACCAGGGGGGGATCAGCCCCAGCATTTT. Translating gives CSAQPGGDQPQHF. This rearrangement joins TRBV29-1 to TRBJ1-5; the match to TRBD1 covers 7 bases. This CDR3 comprises 13 residues. Losses at the gene ends were 7 bases for V and 5 bases for J; bases not matched to a gene: 8. Per germline, CDR1 SQVTM and CDR2 ANQGSEA.

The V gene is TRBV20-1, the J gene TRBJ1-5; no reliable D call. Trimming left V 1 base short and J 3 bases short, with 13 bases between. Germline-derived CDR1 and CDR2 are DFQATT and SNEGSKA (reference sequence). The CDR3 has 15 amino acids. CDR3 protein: CSARVGSSLNQPQHF. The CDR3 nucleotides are TGCAGTGCTAGAGTAGGGAGCAGCCTCAATCAGCCCCAGCATTTT.

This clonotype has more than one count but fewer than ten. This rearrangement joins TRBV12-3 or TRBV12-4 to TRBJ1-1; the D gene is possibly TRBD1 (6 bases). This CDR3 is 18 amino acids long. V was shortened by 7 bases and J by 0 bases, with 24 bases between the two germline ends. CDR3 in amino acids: CASTTSPRGMRMNTEAFF. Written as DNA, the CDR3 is TGTGCCAGCACAACATCCCCCAGGGGAATGAGGATGAACACTGAAGCTTTCTTT.

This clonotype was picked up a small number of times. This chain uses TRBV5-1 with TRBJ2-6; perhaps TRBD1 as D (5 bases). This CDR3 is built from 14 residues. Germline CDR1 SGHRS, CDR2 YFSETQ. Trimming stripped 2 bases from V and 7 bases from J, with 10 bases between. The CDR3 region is CASSLFQGANVLTF. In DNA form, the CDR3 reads TGCGCCAGCAGCTTATTCCAGGGTGCCAACGTCCTGACTTTC. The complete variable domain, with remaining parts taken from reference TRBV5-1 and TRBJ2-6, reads KAGVTQTPRYLIKTRGQQVTLSCSPISGHRSVSWYQQTPGQGLQFLFEYFSETQRNKGNFPGRFSGRQFSNSRSEMNVSTLELGDSALYLCASSLFQGANVLTFGAGSRLTVL.